These 8 T cell receptor beta chains were sequenced from one sample in a study of a mutant IDH1 vaccine in newly diagnosed glioma. The time point here: week 11, during vaccination. Doses of 300 ug of mutant IDH1 20-mer peptide were given with topical imiquimod. Their antigens are not known. Here immunoSEQ multiplex PCR was the method, and the copy in TCRdb shows in-frame clones only, minus some. Among 110,000 or so clones listed, approximately 87% were seen once. Source: PBMCs, taken from a glioma patient whose treatment included an IDH1 peptide vaccine. These receptors were taken from a woman aged 45-60 years with glioma.

The chain carries TRBV9 and TRBJ2-7, with 7 bases fitting TRBD1. The CDR3 covers 14 residues. Trimming removed 4 bases from V and 2 bases from J; junction bases left unmatched: 6. Per the germline V gene, CDR1 is SGDLS and CDR2 is YYNGEE. The CDR3 protein is CASSPQGEPYEQYF. The CDR3 DNA follows: TGTGCCAGCAGCCCCCAGGGGGAACCCTACGAGCAGTACTTC.

The rearrangement uses TRBV5-4 and TRBJ1-2; unclear D gene. This CDR3 spans 12 amino acids. Trimming took 5 bases from V and 4 from J, leaving 9 bases between them. Germline CDR1 SGHNT, CDR2 YYREEE (reference sequence). CDR3 nucleotides: TGTGCCAGCAGTCTTGACACCTATGGCTACACCTTC. Translated, it gives CASSLDTYGYTF. The full variable domain, in which reference TRBV5-4 and TRBJ1-2 provide the parts outside the CDR3, is ETGVTQSPTHLIKTRGQQVTLRCSSQSGHNTVSWYQQALGQGPQFIFQYYREEENGRGNFPPRFSGLQFPNYSSELNVNALELDDSALYLCASSLDTYGYTFGSGTRLTVV.

The V gene is TRBV19, the J gene TRBJ2-7; possible D gene TRBD2, 6 bases. V lost 6 bases, J lost 0 bases, and 12 bases lay in between. The germline V gene encodes CDR1 LNHDA and CDR2 SQIVND (reference sequence). The CDR3 contains 14 residues. The CDR3 DNA is TGTGCCAGTAGGGCTAGCGCCAGCTCCTACGAGCAGTACTTC. Encoded protein: CASRASASSYEQYF.

The chain links TRBV28 to TRBJ2-7, with a tentative D call TRBD1 (7 bases). The CDR3 spans 15 residues. Trimming removed 3 bases at V and 4 bases at J, with 16 bases between. Per the germline V gene, CDR1 is MDHEN and CDR2 is SYDVKM. CDR3 sequence reads: CASSFSPGGPYEQYF. CDR3 nucleotide sequence: TGTGCCAGCAGTTTCTCGCCAGGGGGGCCTTACGAGCAGTACTTC.

The chain has TRBV14 and TRBJ2-3; the D gene is possibly TRBD2 (7 bases). The length of the CDR3 is 13 residues. Per the germline V gene, CDR1 is SGHDN and CDR2 is FVKESK. V was clipped by 6 bases and J by 2 bases, with 9 bases between them. DNA of the CDR3: TGTGCCAGCAGACGGGGGGCCACAGATACGCAGTATTTT. It specifies CASRRGATDTQYF. Full variable domain (remainder filled in from reference TRBV14 and TRBJ2-3): EAGVTQFPSHSVIEKGQTVTLRCDPISGHDNLYWYRRVMGKEIKFLLHFVKESKQDESGMPNNRFLAERTGGTYSTLKVQPAELEDSGVYFCASRRGATDTQYFGPGTRLTVL.

The V and J genes are TRBV15 and TRBJ1-2, with D possibly being TRBD1 (5 bases). The V gene's germline CDR1 is LNHNV and CDR2 YYDKDF (reference sequence). V shed 0 bases and J shed 8 bases, with 13 bases lying between them. CDR3 size: 14 residues. The chain's CDR3 is CATSRDRGRGGYTF. CDR3 sequence (DNA): TGTGCCACCAGCAGAGATCGGGGACGAGGAGGCTACACCTTC.

The rearrangement joins TRBV10-1 to TRBJ2-1; TRBD2 aligns across 10 bases. Looked up from germline, CDR1 is WNHNN and CDR2 is SYGVQD (reference sequence). This CDR3 is 16 amino acids long. V shed 6 bases, J shed 4 bases, and the junction held 9 bases outside the gene matches. The CDR3 region has the DNA TGCGCCAGCAGCGAAACTAGCGGGGATGGGTACAATGAGCAGTTCTTC. Its protein product is CASSETSGDGYNEQFF.

The chain employs TRBV28 and TRBJ2-7; tentatively, D is TRBD1 (6 bases). This CDR3 has 14 residues. The germline gives CDR1 MDHEN, CDR2 SYDVKM. Trimming stripped 4 bases from V and 4 bases from J, with 14 bases between. The CDR3 sequence is CASSSHRVVYEQYF. The DNA of the CDR3 is TGTGCCAGCAGTTCCCACAGGGTGGTATACGAGCAGTACTTC.